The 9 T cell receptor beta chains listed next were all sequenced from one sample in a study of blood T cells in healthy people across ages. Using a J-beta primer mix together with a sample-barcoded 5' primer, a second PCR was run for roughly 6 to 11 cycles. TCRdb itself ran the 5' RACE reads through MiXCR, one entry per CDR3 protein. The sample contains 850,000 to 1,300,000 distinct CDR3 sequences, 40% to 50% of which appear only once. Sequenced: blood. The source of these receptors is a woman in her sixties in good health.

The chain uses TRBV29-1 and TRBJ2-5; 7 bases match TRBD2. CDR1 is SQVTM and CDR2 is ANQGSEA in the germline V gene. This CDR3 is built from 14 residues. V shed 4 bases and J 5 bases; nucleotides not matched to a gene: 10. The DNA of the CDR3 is TGCAGCGTTGTTGAGGGAGGGCCAGCGGAGACCCAGTACTTC. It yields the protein CSVVEGGPAETQYF.

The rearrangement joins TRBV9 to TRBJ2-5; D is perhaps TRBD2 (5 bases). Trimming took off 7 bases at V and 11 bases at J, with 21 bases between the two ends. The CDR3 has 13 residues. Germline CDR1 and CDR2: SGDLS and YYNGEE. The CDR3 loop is CASSNVASREQYF. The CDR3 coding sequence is TGTGCCAGCTCCAACGTCGCTAGCCGTGAGCAGTACTTC.

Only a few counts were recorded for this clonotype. The CDR3 nucleotides are TGCAGTGCTAGAGAATCCGGGACAGGGCCCACTGGGGCCAACGTCCTGACTTTC. The encoded protein is CSARESGTGPTGANVLTF. The chain has TRBV20-1 and TRBJ2-6, with 9 bases that match TRBD1. With V trimmed by 0 bases and J by 2 bases, 8 bases remained unmatched. From germline, CDR1 is DFQATT and CDR2 SNEGSKA (reference sequence). This CDR3 comprises 18 residues.

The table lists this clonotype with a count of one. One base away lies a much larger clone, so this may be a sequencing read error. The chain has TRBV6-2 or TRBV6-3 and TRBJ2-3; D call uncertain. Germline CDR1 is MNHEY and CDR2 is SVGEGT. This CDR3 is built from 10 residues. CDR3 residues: CASRADMQYF. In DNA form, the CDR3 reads TGTGCCAGCCGGGCAGATATGCAGTATTTT.

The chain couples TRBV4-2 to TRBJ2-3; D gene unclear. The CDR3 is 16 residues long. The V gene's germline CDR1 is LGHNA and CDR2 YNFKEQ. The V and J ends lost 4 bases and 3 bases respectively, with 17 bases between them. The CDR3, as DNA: TGTGCCAGCAGCCGCAGAGATGGGGATACAACAGATACGCAGTATTTT. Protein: CASSRRDGDTTDTQYF.

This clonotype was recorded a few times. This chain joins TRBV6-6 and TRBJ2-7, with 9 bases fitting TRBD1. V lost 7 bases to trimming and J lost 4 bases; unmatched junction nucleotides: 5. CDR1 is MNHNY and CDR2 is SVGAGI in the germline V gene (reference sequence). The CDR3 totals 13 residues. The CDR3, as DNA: TGTGCCAGCACCGGGACAGGGAGTTACGAGCAGTACTTC. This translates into CASTGTGSYEQYF.

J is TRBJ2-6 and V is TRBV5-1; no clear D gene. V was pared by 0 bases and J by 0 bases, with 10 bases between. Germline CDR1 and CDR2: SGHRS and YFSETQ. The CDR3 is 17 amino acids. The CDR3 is CASSLDSSVSGANVLTF. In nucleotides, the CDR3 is TGCGCCAGCAGCTTGGACAGCTCGGTCTCTGGGGCCAACGTCCTGACTTTC.

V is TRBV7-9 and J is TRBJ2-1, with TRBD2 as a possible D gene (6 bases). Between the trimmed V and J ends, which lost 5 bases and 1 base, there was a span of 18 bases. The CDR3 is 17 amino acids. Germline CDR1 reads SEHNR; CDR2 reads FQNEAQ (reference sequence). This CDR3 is CASSGRRERGSYNEQFF. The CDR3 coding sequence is TGTGCCAGCAGCGGGAGAAGAGAACGGGGGTCCTACAATGAGCAGTTCTTC.

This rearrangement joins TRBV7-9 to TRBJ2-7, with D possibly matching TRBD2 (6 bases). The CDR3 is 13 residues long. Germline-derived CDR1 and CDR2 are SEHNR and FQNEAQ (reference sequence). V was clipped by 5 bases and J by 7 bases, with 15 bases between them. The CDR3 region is CASSRDSPREQYF. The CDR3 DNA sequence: TGTGCCAGCAGCCGGGACTCCCCTAGAGAGCAGTACTTC.